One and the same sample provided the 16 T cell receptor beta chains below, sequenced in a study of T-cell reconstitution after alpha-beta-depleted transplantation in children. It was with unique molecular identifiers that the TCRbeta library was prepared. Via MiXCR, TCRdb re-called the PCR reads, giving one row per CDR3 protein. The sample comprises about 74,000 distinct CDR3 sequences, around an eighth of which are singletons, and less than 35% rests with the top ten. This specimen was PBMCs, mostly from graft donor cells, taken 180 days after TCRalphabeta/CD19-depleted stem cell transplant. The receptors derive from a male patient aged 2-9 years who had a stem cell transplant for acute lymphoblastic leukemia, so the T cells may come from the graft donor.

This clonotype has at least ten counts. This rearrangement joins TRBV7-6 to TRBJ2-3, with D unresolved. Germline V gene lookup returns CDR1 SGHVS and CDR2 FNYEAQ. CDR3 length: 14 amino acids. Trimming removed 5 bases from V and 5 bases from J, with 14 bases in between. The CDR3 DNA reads TGTGCCAGCAGCCCGCAGAGAAGGAAAGATACGCAGTATTTT. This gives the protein CASSPQRRKDTQYF.

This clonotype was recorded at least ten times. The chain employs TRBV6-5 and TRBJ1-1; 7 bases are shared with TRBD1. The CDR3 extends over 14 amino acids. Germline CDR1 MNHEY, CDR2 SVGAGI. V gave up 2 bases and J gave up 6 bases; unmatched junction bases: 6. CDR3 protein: CASSYRLQGSEAFF. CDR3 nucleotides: TGTGCCAGCAGTTACCGACTACAGGGGTCTGAAGCTTTCTTT.

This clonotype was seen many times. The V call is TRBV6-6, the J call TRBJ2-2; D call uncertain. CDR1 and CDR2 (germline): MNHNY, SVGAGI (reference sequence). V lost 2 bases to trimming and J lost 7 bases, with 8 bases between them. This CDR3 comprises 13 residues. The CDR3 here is CASSYALRGELFF. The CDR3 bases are TGTGCCAGCAGTTACGCCCTCCGCGGGGAGCTGTTTTTT.

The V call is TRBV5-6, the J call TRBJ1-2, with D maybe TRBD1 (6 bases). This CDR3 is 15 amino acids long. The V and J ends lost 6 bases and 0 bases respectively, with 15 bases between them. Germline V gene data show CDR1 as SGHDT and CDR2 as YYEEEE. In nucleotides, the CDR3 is TGTGCCAGCAAGGTCAGGTGGACAGCTAACTATGGCTACACCTTC. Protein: CASKVRWTANYGYTF.

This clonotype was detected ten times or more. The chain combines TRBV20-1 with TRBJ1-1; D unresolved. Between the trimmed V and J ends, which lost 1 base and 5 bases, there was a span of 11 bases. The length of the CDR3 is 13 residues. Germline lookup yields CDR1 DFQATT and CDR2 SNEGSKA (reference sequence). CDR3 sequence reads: CSARVSEGTEAFF. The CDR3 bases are TGCAGTGCTAGAGTCTCAGAAGGAACTGAAGCTTTCTTT.

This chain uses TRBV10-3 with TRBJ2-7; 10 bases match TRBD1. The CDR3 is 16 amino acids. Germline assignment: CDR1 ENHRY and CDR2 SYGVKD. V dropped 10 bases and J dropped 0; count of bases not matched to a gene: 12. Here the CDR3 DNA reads TGTGCCAGCAAAGACCCCGGGACAGGGGCCTCCTACGAGCAGTACTTC. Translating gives CASKDPGTGASYEQYF.

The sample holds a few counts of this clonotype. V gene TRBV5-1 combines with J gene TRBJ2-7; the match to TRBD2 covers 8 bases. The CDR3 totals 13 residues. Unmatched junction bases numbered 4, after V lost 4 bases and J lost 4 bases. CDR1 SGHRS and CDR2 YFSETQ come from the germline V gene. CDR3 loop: CASSRTSRYEQYF. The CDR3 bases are TGCGCCAGCAGCCGGACTAGCAGGTACGAGCAGTACTTC.

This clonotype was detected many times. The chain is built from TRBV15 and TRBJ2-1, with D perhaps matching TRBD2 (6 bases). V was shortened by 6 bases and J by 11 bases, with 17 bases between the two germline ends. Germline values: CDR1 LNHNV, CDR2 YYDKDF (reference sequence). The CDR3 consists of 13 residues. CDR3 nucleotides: TGTGCCACCAGAAGCAGTCGGCTAGCGCAGCAGTTCTTC. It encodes CATRSSRLAQQFF.

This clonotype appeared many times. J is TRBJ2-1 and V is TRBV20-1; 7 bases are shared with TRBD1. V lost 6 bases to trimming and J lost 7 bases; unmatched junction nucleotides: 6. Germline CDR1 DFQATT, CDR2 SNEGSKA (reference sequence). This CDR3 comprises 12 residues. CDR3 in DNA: TGCAGTGCCGACGTACAGGGGAATGAGCAGTTCTTC. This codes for CSADVQGNEQFF.

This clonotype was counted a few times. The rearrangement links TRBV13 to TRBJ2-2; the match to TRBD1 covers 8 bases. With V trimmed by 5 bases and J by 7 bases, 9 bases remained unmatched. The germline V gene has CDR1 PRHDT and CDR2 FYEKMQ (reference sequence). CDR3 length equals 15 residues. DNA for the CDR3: TGTGCCAGCAGCCCTGGACAGGGAAGGATCGGGGAGCTGTTTTTT. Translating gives CASSPGQGRIGELFF.

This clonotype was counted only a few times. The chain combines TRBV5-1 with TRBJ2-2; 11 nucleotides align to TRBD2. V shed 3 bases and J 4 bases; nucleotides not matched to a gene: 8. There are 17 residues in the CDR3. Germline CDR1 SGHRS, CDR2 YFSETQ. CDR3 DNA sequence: TGCGCCAGCAGCTCCCCCGGGACTAGCGGTTTCACCGGGGAGCTGTTTTTT. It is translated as CASSSPGTSGFTGELFF.

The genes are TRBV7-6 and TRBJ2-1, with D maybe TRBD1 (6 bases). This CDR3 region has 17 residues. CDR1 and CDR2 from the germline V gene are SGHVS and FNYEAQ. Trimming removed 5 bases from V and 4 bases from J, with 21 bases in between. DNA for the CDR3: TGTGCCAGCAGCAAATCCCGTGGGGGCTCCGGGTACAATGAGCAGTTCTTC. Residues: CASSKSRGGSGYNEQFF.

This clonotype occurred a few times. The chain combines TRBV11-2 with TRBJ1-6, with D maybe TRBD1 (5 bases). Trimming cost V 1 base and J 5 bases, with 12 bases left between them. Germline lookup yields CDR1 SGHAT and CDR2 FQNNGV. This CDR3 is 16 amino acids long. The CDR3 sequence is CASSLVTGPNNSPLHF. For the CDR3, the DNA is TGTGCCAGCAGCTTAGTTACGGGGCCGAATAATTCACCCCTCCACTTT.

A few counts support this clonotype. This CDR3 reads CASSFGDTQYF. Here the CDR3 DNA reads TGTGCCAGCAGTTTTGGGGATACGCAGTATTTT. The chain is built from TRBV28 and TRBJ2-3; D is undetermined. The germline V gene encodes CDR1 MDHEN and CDR2 SYDVKM. V was shortened by 3 bases and J by 6 bases, with 4 bases between the two germline ends. The CDR3 consists of 11 residues. The full variable domain, in which reference TRBV28 and TRBJ2-3 provide the parts outside the CDR3, is DVKVTQSSRYLVKRTGEKVFLECVQDMDHENMFWYRQDPGLGLRLIYFSYDVKMKEKGDIPEGYSVSREKKERFSLILESASTNQTSMYLCASSFGDTQYFGPGTRLTVL.

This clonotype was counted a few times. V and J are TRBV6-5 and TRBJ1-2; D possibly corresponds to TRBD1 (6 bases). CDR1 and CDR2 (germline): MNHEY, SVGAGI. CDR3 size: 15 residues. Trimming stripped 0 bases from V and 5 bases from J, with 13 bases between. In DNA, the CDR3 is TGTGCCAGCAGTTACTCGCGCGACAGGTTTTATGGCTACACCTTC. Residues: CASSYSRDRFYGYTF.

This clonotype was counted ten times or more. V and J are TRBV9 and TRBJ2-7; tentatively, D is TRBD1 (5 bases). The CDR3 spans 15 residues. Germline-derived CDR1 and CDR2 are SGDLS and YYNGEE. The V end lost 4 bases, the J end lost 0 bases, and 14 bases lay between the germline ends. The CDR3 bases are TGTGCCAGCAGCCCCGCAGGGTGGAGCTCCTACGAGCAGTACTTC. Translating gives CASSPAGWSSYEQYF.